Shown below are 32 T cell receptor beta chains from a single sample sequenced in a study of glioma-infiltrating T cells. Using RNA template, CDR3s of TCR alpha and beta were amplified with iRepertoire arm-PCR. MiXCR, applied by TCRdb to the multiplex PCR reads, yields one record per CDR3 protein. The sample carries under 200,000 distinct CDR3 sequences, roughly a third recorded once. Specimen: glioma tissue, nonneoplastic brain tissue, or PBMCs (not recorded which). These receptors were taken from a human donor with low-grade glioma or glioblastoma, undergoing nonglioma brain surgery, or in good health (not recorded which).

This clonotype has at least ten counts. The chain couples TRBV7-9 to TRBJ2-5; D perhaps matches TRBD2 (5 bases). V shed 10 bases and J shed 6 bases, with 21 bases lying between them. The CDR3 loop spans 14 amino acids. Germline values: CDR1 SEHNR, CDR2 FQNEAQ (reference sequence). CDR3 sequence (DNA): TGTGCCACGGACCTAGCTGCGGTGAGGCAGACCCAGTACTTC. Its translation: CATDLAAVRQTQYF.

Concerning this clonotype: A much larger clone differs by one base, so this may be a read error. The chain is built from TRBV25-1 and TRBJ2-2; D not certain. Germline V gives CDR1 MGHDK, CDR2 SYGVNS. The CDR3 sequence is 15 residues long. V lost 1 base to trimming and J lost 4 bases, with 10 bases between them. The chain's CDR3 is CASSEFEGFTGELFF. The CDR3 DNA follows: TGTGCCAGCAGTGAATTTGAAGGGTTCACCGGGGAGCTGTTTTTT.

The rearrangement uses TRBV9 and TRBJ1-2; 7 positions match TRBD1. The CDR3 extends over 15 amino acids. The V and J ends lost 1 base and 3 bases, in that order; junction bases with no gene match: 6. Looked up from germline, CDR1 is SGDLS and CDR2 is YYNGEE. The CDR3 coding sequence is TGTGCCAGCAGCGTAATAGGGCAGGGGGACTATGGCTACACCTTC. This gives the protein CASSVIGQGDYGYTF.

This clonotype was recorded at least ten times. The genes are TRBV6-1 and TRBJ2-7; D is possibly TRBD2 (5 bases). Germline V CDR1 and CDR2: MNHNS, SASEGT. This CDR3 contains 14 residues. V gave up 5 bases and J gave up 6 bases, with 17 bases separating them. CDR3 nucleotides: TGTGCCAGCAGTACCCAACCCGGGGTGCGCGAGCAGTACTTC. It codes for CASSTQPGVREQYF.

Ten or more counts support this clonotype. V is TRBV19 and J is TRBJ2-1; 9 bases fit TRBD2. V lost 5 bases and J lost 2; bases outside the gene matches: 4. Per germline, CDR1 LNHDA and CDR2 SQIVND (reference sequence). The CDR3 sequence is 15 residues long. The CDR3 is CASSSLAGAYNEQFF. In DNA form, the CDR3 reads TGTGCCAGTAGTTCCTTAGCGGGAGCCTACAATGAGCAGTTCTTC.

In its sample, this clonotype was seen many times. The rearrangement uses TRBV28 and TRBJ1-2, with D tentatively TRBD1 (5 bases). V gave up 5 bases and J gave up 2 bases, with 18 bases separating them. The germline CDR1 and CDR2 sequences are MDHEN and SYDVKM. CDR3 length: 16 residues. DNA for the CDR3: TGTGCCAGCAGTACCCACCCGGGACGGAAGAACTATGGCTACACCTTC. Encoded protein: CASSTHPGRKNYGYTF.

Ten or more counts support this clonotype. As DNA, the CDR3 is TGCGCCAGCAGCCGCCCGGGGCTCGAGTATGGCTACACCTTC. Residues: CASSRPGLEYGYTF. The chain joins TRBV4-1 to TRBJ1-2; the D gene is possibly TRBD1 (5 bases). This CDR3 has 14 residues. CDR1 MGHRA and CDR2 YSYEKL come from the germline V gene. Trimming removed 4 bases at V and 5 bases at J, with 14 bases between.

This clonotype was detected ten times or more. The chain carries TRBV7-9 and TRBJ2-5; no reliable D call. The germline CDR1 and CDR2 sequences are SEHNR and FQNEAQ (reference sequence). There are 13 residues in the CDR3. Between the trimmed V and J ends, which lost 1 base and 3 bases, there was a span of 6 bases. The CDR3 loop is CASSLVTKETQYF. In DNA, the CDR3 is TGTGCCAGCAGCTTAGTTACAAAAGAGACCCAGTACTTC. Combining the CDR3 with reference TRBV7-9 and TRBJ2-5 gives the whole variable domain DTGVSQNPRHKITKRGQNVTFRCDPISEHNRLYWYRQTLGQGPEFLTYFQNEAQLEKSRLLSDRFSAERPKGSFSTLEIQRTEQGDSAMYLCASSLVTKETQYFGPGTRLLVL.

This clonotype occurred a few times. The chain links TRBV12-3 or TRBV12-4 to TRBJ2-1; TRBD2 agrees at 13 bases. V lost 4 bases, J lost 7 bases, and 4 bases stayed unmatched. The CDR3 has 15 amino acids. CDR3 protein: CASSWTSGRGNEQFF. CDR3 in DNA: TGTGCCAGCAGTTGGACTAGCGGGAGAGGAAATGAGCAGTTCTTC.

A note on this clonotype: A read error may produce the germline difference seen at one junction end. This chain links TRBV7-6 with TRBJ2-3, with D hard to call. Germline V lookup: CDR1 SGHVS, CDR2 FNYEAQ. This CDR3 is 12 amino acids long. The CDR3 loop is CASSQAGDTKHF. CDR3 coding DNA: TGTGCCAGCAGCCAAGCCGGAGATACGAAGCATTTT. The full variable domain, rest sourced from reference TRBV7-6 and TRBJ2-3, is GAGVSQSPRYKVTKRGQDVALRCDPISGHVSLYWYRQALGQGPEFLTYFNYEAQQDKSGLPNDRFSAERPEGSISTLTIQRTEQRDSAMYRCASSQAGDTKHFGPGTRLTVL.

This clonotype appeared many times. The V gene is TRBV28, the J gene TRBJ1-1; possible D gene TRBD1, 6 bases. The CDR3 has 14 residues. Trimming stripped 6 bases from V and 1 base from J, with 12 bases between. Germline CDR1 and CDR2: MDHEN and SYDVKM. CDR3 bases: TGTGCCAGCAGACCAGGACAGCAGAACACTGAAGCTTTCTTT. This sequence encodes CASRPGQQNTEAFF.

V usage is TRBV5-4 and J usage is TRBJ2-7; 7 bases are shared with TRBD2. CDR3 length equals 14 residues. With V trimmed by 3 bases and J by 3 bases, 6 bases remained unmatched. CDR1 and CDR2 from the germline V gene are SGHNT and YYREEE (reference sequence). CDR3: CASSSPRESYEQYF. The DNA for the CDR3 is TGTGCCAGCAGCTCTCCGCGGGAGAGCTACGAGCAGTACTTC. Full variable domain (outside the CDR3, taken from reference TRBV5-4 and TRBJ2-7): ETGVTQSPTHLIKTRGQQVTLRCSSQSGHNTVSWYQQALGQGPQFIFQYYREEENGRGNFPPRFSGLQFPNYSSELNVNALELDDSALYLCASSSPRESYEQYFGPGTRLTVT.

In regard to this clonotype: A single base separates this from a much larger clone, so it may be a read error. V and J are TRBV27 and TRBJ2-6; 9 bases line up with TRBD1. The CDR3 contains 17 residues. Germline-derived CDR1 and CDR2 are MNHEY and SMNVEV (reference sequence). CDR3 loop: CASSRTGALSGANILTF. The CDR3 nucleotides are TGTGCCAGCAGCCGGACAGGGGCCCTCAGCGGGGCCAACATCCTGACTTTC.

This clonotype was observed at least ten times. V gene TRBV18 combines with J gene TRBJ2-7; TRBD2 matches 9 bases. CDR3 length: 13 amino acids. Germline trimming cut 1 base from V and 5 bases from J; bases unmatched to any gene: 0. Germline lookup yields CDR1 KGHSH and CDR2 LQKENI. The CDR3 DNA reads TGTGCCAGCTCACCACTAGCGGGAGACGAGCAGTACTTC. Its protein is CASSPLAGDEQYF. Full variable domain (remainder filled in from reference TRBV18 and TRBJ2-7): NAGVMQNPRHLVRRRGQEARLRCSPMKGHSHVYWYRQLPEEGLKFMVYLQKENIIDESGMPKERFSAEFPKEGPSILRIQQVVRGDSAAYFCASSPLAGDEQYFGPGTRLTVT.

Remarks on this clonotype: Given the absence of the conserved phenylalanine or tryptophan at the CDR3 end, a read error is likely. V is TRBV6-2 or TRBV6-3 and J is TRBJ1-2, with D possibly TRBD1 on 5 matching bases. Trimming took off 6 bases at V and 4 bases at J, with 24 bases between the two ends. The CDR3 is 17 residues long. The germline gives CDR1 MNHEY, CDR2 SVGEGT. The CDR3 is CASSDLPWDGLIYGYTL. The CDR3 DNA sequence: TGTGCCAGCAGCGACCTCCCCTGGGACGGATTAATCTATGGCTACACCCTC.

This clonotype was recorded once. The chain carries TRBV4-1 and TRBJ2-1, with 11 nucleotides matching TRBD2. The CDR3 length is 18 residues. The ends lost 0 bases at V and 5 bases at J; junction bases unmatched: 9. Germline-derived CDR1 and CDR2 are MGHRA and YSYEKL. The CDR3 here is CASSQDGLAGGRNNEQFF. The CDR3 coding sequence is TGCGCCAGCAGCCAAGATGGGCTAGCGGGAGGACGTAACAATGAGCAGTTCTTC.

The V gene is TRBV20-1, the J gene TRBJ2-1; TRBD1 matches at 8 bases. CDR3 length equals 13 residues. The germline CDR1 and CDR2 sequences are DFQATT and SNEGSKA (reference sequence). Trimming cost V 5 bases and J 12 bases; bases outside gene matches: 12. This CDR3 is CSADRGDTDTQFF. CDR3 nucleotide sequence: TGCAGTGCTGACAGGGGAGACACAGATACGCAGTTCTTC.

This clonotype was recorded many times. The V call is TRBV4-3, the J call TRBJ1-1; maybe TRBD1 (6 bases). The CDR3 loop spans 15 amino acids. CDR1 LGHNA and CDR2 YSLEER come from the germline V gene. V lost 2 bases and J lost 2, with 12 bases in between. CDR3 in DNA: TGCGCCAGCAGCCAATCCAGGACAGATAACACTGAAGCTTTCTTT. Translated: CASSQSRTDNTEAFF.

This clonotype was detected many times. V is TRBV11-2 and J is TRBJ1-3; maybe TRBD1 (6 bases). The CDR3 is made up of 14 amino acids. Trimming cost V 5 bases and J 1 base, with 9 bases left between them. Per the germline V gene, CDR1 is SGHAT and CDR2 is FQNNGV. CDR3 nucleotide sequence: TGTGCCAGCAGCCCGGGGACATCTGGAAACACCATATATTTT. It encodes CASSPGTSGNTIYF.

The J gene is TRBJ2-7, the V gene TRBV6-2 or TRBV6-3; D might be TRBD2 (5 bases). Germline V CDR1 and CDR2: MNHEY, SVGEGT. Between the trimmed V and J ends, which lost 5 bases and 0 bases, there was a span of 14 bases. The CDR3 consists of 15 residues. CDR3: CASSRQGSASYEQYF. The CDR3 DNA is TGTGCCAGCAGTAGGCAAGGGAGCGCCTCCTACGAGCAGTACTTC.

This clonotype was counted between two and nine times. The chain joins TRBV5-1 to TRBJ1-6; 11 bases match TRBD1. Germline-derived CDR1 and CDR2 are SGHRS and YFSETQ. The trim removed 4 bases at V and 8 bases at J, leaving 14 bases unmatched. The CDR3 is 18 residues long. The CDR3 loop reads CASSPGQGASRKDSPLHF. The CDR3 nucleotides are TGCGCCAGCAGCCCCGGACAGGGGGCGTCAAGGAAGGATTCACCCCTCCACTTT.

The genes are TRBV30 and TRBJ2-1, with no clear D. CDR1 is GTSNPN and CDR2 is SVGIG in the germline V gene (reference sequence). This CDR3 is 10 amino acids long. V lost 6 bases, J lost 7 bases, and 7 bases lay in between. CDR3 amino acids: CACAENEQFF. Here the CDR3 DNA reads TGTGCCTGCGCCGAAAATGAGCAGTTCTTC.

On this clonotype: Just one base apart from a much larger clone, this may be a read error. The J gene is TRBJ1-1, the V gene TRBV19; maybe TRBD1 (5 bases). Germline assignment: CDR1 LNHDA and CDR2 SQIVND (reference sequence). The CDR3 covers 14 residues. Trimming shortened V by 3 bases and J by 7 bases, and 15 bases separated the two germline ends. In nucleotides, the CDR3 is TGTGCCAGTAGTATCGGACCAGGGTACAATGAAGCTTTCTTT. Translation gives CASSIGPGYNEAFF. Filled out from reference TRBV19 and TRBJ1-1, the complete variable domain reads DGGITQSPKYLFRKEGQNVTLSCEQNLNHDAMYWYRQDPGQGLRLIYYSQIVNDFQKGDIAEGYSVSREKKESFPLTVTSAQKNPTAFYLCASSIGPGYNEAFFGQGTRLTVV.

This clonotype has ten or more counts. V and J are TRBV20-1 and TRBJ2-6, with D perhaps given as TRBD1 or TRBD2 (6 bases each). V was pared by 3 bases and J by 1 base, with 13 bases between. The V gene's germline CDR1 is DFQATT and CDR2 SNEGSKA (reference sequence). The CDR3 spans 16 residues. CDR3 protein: CSARSRGASGANVLTF. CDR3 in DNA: TGCAGTGCTAGGAGTAGGGGGGCGTCTGGGGCCAACGTCCTGACTTTC.

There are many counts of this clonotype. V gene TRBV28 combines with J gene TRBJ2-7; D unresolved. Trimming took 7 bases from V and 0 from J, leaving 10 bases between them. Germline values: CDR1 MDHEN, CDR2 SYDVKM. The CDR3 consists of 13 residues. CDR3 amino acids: CASKKVFSYEQYF. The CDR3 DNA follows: TGTGCCAGCAAGAAAGTTTTCTCCTACGAGCAGTACTTC.

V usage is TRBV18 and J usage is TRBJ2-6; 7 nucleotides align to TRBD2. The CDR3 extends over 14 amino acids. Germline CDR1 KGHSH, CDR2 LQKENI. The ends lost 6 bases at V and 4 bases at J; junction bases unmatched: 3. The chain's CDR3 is CASSAGAGANVLTF. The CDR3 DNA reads TGTGCCAGCTCCGCGGGAGCCGGGGCCAACGTCCTGACTTTC.

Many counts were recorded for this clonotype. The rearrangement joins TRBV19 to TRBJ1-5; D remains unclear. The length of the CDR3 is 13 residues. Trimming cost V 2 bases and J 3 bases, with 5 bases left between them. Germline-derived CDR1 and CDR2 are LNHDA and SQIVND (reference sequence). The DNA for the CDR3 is TGTGCCAGTAGTATACAGGTCAATCAGCCCCAGCATTTT. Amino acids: CASSIQVNQPQHF.

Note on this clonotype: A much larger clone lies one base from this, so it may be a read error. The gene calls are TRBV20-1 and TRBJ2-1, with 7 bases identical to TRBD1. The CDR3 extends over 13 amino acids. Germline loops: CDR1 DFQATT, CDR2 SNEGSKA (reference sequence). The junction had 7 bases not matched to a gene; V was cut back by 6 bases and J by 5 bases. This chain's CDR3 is CSAVPDRDNEQFF. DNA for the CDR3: TGCAGTGCCGTACCCGACAGGGACAATGAGCAGTTCTTC.

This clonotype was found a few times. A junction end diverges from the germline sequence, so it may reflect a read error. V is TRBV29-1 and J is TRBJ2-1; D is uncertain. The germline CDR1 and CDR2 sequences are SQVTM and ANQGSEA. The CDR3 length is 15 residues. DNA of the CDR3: TGCAGCGTCGACCCCGGACGCCTCTCCTACAATGAGCAGCTCTTC. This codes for CSVDPGRLSYNEQLF.

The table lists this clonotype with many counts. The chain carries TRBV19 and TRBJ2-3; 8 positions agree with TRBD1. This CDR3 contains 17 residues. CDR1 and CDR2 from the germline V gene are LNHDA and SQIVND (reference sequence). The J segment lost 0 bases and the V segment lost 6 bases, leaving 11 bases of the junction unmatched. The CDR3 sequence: CASSRRTGTTSTDTQYF. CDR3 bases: TGTGCCAGTAGCAGGCGGACAGGGACGACTAGCACAGATACGCAGTATTTT.

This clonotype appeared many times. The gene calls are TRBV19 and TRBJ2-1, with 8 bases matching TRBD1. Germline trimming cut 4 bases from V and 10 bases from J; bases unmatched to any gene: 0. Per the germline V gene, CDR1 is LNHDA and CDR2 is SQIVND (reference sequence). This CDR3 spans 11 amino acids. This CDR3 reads CASSRTGEQFF. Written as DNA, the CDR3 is TGTGCCAGTAGTAGGACAGGGGAGCAGTTCTTC.

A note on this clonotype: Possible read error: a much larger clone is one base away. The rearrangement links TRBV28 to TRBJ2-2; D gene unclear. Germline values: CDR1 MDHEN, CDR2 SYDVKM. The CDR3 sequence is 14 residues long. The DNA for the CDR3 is TGTGCCAGCAGTTTTCTGACATCCACCGTGGAGCTGTTTTTT. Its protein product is CASSFLTSTVELFF.